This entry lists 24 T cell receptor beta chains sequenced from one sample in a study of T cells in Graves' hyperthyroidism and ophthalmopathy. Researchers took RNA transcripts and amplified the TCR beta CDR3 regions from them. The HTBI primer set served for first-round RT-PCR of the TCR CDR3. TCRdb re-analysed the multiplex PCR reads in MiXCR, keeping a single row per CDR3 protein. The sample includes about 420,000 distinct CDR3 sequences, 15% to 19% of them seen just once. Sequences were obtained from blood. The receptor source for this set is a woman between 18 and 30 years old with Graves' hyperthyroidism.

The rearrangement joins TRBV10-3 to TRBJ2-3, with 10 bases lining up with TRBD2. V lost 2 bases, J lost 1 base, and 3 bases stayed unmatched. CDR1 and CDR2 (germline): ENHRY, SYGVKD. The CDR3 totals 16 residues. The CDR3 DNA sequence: TGTGCCATCAGTGAGGCTAGCGGGAGCGGCACAGATACGCAGTATTTT. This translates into CAISEASGSGTDTQYF.

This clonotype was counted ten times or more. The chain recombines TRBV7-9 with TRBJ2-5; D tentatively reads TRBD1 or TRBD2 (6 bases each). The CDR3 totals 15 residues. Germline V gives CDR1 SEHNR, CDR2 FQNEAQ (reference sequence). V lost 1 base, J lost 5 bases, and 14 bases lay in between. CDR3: CASSLVTGAPETQYF. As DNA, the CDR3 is TGTGCCAGCAGCTTAGTAACGGGGGCGCCGGAGACCCAGTACTTC.

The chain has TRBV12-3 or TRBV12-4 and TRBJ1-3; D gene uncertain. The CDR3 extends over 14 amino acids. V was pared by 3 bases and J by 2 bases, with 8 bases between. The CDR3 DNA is TGTGCCAGCAGTTTTGGGTTCCCTGGAAACACCATATATTTT. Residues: CASSFGFPGNTIYF.

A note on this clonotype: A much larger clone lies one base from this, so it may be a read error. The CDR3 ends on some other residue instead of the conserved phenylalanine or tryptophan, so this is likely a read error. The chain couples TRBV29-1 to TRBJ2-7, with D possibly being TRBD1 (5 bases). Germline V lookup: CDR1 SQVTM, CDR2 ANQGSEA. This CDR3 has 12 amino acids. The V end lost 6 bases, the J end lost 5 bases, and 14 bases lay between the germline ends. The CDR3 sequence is CSVFEARDEQYL. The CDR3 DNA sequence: TGCAGCGTCTTTGAGGCCAGGGACGAGCAGTACCTC.

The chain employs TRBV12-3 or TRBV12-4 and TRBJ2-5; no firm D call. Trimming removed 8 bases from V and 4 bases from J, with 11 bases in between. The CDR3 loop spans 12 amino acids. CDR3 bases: TGTGCCAGCTCCTACAAAAGAGAGACCCAGTACTTC. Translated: CASSYKRETQYF.

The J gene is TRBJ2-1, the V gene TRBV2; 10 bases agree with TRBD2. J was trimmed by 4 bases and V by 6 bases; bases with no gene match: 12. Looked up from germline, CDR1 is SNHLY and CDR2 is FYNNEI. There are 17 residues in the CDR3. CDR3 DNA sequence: TGTGCCAGCAGGCTAAACCGACCGACTAGCGGGTACAATGAGCAGTTCTTC. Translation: CASRLNRPTSGYNEQFF. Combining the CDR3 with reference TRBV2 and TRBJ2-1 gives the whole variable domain EPEVTQTPSHQVTQMGQEVILRCVPISNHLYFYWYRQILGQKVEFLVSFYNNEISEKSEIFDDQFSVERPDGSNFTLKIRSTKLEDSAMYFCASRLNRPTSGYNEQFFGPGTRLTVL.

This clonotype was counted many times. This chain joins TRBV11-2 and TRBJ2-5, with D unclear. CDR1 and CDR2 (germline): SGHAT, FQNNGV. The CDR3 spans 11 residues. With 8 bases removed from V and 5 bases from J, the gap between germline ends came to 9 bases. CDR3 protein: CASALFETQYF. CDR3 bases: TGTGCCAGCGCCCTCTTTGAGACCCAGTACTTC.

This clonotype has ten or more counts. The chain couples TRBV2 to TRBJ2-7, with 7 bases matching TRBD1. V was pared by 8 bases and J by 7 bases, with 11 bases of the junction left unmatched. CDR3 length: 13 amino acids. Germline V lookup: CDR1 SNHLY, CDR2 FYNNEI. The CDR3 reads CASGGRGLGEQYF. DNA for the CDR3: TGTGCCAGCGGAGGTAGGGGGCTGGGGGAGCAGTACTTC.

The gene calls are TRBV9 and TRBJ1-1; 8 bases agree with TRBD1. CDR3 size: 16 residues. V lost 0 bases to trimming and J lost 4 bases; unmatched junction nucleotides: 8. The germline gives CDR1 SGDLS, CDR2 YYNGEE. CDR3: CASSVGSQGARTEAFF. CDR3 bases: TGTGCCAGCAGCGTAGGATCTCAGGGGGCGCGCACTGAAGCTTTCTTT. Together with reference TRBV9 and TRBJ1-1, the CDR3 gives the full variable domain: DSGVTQTPKHLITATGQRVTLRCSPRSGDLSVYWYQQSLDQGLQFLIQYYNGEERAKGNILERFSAQQFPDLHSELNLSSLELGDSALYFCASSVGSQGARTEAFFGQGTRLTVV.

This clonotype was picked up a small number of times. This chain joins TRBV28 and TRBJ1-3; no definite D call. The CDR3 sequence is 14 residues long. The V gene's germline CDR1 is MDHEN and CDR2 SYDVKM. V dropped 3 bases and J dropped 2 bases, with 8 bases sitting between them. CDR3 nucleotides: TGTGCCAGCAGTTTTGCGGGAGCTGGAAACACCATATATTTT. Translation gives CASSFAGAGNTIYF.

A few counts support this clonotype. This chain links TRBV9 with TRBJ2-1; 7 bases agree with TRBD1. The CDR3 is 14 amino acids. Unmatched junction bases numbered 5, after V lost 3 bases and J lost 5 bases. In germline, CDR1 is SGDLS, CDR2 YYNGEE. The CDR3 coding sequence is TGTGCCAGCAGCGAACAGGGGTTTGACAATGAGCAGTTCTTC. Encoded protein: CASSEQGFDNEQFF.

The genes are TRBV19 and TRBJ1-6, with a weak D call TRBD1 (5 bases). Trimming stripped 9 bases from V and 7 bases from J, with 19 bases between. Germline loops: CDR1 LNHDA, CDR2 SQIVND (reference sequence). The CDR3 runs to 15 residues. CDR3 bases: TGTGCCAGCTGGGACCGGCAAGGCCCAAATTCACCCCTCCACTTT. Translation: CASWDRQGPNSPLHF.

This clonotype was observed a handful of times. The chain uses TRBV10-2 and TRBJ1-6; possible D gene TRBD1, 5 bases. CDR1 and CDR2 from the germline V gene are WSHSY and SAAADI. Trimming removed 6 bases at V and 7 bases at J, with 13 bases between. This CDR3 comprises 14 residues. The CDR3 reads CASSQRGVNSPLHF. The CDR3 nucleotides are TGCGCCAGCAGCCAACGGGGCGTCAATTCACCCCTCCACTTT.

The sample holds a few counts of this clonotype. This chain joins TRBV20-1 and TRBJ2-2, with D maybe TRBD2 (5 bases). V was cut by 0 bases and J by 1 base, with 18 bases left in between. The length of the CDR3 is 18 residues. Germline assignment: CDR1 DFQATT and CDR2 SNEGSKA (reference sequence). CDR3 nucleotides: TGCAGTGCTAGAGACCCCGTTATGTGGGAGAAGAACACCGGGGAGCTGTTTTTT. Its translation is CSARDPVMWEKNTGELFF.

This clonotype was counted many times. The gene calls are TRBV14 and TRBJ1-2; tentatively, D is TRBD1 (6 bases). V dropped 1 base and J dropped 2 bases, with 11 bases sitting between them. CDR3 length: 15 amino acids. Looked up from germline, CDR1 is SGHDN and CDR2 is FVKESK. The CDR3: CASSQGGDKNYGYTF. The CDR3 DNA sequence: TGTGCCAGCAGCCAAGGAGGGGACAAAAACTATGGCTACACCTTC.

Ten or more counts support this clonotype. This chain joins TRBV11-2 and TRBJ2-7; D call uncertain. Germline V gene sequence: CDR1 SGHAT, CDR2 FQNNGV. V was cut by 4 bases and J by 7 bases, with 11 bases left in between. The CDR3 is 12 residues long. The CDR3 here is CASSSHPSEQYF. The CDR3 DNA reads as TGTGCCAGCAGCTCCCACCCGTCGGAGCAGTACTTC.

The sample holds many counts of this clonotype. Here the CDR3 DNA reads TGTGCCACCAGCAGAGATAAGGCAGGCAAAGAGACCCAGTACTTC. The encoded protein is CATSRDKAGKETQYF. This chain connects TRBV15 to TRBJ2-5; D is uncertain. The V and J ends lost 0 bases and 3 bases respectively, with 11 bases between them. The CDR3 loop spans 15 amino acids. Germline V lookup: CDR1 LNHNV, CDR2 YYDKDF (reference sequence).

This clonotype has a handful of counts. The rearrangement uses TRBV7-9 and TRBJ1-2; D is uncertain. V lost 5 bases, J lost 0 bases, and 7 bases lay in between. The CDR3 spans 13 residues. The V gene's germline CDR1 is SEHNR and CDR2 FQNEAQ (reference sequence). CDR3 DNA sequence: TGTGCCAGCAGCCTCGAACCTAACTATGGCTACACCTTC. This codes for CASSLEPNYGYTF.

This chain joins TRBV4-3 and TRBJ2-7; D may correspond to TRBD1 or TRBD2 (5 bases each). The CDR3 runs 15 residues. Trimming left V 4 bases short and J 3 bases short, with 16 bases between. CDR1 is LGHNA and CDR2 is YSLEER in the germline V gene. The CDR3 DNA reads TGCGCCAGCAGCCGAGGGACCCGAGGGATCTACGAGCAGTACTTC. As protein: CASSRGTRGIYEQYF.

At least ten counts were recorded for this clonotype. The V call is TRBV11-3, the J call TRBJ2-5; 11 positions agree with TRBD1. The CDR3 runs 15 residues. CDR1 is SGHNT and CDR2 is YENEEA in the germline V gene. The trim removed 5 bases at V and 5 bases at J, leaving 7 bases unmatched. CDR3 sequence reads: CASSRGQGAGETQYF. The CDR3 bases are TGTGCCAGCAGCCGCGGACAGGGGGCGGGGGAGACCCAGTACTTC.

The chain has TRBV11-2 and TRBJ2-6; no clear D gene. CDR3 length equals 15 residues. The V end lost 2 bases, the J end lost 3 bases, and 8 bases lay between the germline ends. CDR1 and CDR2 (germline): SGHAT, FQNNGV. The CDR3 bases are TGTGCCAGCAGCTTACCTCGGTTTGGGGCCAACGTCCTGACTTTC. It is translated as CASSLPRFGANVLTF. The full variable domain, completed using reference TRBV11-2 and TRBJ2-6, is EAGVAQSPRYKIIEKRQSVAFWCNPISGHATLYWYQQILGQGPKLLIQFQNNGVVDDSQLPKDRFSAERLKGVDSTLKIQPAKLEDSAVYLCASSLPRFGANVLTFGAGSRLTVL.

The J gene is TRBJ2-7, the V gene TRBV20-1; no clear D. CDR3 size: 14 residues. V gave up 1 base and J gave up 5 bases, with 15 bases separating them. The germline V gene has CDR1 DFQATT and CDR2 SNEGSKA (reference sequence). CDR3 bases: TGCAGTGCTAGAGGTGACATGAGACGTGACGAGCAGTACTTC. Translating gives CSARGDMRRDEQYF.

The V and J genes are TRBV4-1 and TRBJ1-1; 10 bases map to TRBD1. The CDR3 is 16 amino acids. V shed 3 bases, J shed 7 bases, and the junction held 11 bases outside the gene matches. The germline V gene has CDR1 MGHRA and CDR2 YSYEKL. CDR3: CASSHPRQGATFEAFF. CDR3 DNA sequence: TGCGCCAGCAGCCATCCACGACAGGGGGCAACATTTGAAGCTTTCTTT.

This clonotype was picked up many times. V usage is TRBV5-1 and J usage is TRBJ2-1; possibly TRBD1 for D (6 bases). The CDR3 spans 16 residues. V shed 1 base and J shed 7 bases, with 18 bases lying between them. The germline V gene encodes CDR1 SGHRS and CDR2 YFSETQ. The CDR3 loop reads CASSLSGTLVWNEQFF. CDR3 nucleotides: TGCGCCAGCAGCTTGTCCGGGACACTCGTTTGGAATGAGCAGTTCTTC.